The 27 T cell receptor beta chains reported below all come from one sample, sequenced in a study of regulatory T cells in long-lasting Graves disease. Time point in this sample: persistent/refractory GD, antithyroid drugs over 5 years with positive TRAb. Following extraction of RNA from PBMCs, that RNA was used to make the TCR library. Assembly of TCR beta libraries relied on iRepertoire HTBI primers together with Arm-PCR of CDR3 regions. MiXCR was run by TCRdb on the multiplex PCR reads, yielding one entry per CDR3 protein. Of about 470,000 distinct CDR3 sequences detected, roughly 20% appear once; the ten largest clones hold about 8.3%. Sequencing was performed on peripheral blood mononuclear cells (PBMCs), taken when the disease was refractory, from a patient treated with antithyroid drugs. These TCRs come from a female donor with Graves disease.

The genes are TRBV28 and TRBJ2-1, with D hard to call. V was pared by 5 bases and J by 6 bases, with 14 bases between. The germline gives CDR1 MDHEN, CDR2 SYDVKM. This CDR3 has 14 residues. For the CDR3, the DNA is TGTGCCAGCAGTCACCGAGTAGCTCTCAATGAGCAGTTCTTC. Protein sequence: CASSHRVALNEQFF.

The V and J genes are TRBV29-1 and TRBJ2-5; TRBD2 matches at 14 bases. This CDR3 is built from 17 residues. Looked up from germline, CDR1 is SQVTM and CDR2 is ANQGSEA. V lost 4 bases and J lost 4; bases outside the gene matches: 11. The CDR3 sequence: CSVVGGGGLAGVETQYF. The CDR3, as DNA: TGCAGCGTTGTGGGGGGCGGGGGACTAGCGGGAGTAGAGACCCAGTACTTC.

This clonotype was seen at least ten times. The rearrangement joins TRBV20-1 to TRBJ1-5, with TRBD1 matching over 8 bases. This CDR3 contains 17 residues. Per germline, CDR1 DFQATT and CDR2 SNEGSKA (reference sequence). V trimming: 1 base; J trimming: 1 base; junction bases outside the gene matches: 9. CDR3 protein: CSARVGQGIGSNQPQHF. DNA of the CDR3: TGCAGTGCTAGAGTTGGACAGGGTATAGGAAGCAATCAGCCCCAGCATTTT.

The chain joins TRBV29-1 to TRBJ2-7, with D possibly matching TRBD2 (6 bases). Deletions cut 8 bases from V and 3 bases from J, with 11 bases between. The V gene's germline CDR1 is SQVTM and CDR2 ANQGSEA. The CDR3 is 11 amino acids. The CDR3 loop is CSSRDGYEQYF. CDR3 DNA: TGCAGCTCGCGGGACGGCTACGAGCAGTACTTC.

This clonotype was found many times. This chain joins TRBV28 and TRBJ2-7, with 7 bases fitting TRBD1. The V and J ends lost 6 bases and 6 bases, in that order; junction bases with no gene match: 2. The CDR3 is 11 amino acids. Germline CDR1 MDHEN, CDR2 SYDVKM. CDR3 in amino acids: CASSSGGEQYF. CDR3 in DNA: TGTGCCAGCAGCTCAGGGGGCGAGCAGTACTTC.

The gene calls are TRBV7-9 and TRBJ1-1, with 8 positions matching TRBD1. CDR3 size: 18 residues. V lost 1 base to trimming and J lost 1 base; unmatched junction nucleotides: 11. Germline CDR1 and CDR2: SEHNR and FQNEAQ (reference sequence). CDR3 region: CASSLVLDRVSGNTEAFF. The CDR3 DNA is TGTGCCAGCAGCTTAGTCCTGGACAGGGTGAGTGGGAACACTGAAGCTTTCTTT.

V gene TRBV15 combines with J gene TRBJ1-5; 7 nucleotides match TRBD1. J was trimmed by 3 bases and V by 6 bases; bases with no gene match: 8. Germline CDR1 LNHNV, CDR2 YYDKDF (reference sequence). The CDR3 runs to 15 residues. The CDR3 DNA is TGTGCCACCAGACGTGAAGGGACAGACAATCAGCCCCAGCATTTT. This gives the protein CATRREGTDNQPQHF.

The chain links TRBV6-1 to TRBJ1-2, with 9 bases matching TRBD1. Germline assignment: CDR1 MNHNS and CDR2 SASEGT. The ends lost 5 bases at V and 3 bases at J; junction bases unmatched: 10. The CDR3 has 16 residues. DNA for the CDR3: TGTGCCAGCAGTCGTACCTTCCGGACAGGGGACTATGGCTACACCTTC. It yields the protein CASSRTFRTGDYGYTF.

V gene TRBV7-3 combines with J gene TRBJ2-1; D is perhaps TRBD1 (8 bases). Germline CDR1 reads SGHTA; CDR2 reads FQGTGA. Trimming took 4 bases from V and 7 from J, leaving 20 bases between them. This CDR3 comprises 16 residues. The CDR3 region has the DNA TGTGCCAGCAGCTCCCGGGACAGGTTCGGGGGGAATGAGCAGTTCTTC. It specifies CASSSRDRFGGNEQFF.

This clonotype was seen ten or more times. The chain links TRBV19 to TRBJ1-2; D may be TRBD1 (6 bases). V gave up 6 bases and J gave up 2 bases, with 16 bases separating them. This CDR3 has 15 amino acids. Per the germline V gene, CDR1 is LNHDA and CDR2 is SQIVND (reference sequence). CDR3 in amino acids: CASRRWTEPNYGYTF. The CDR3 nucleotides are TGTGCCAGTAGAAGATGGACAGAGCCCAACTATGGCTACACCTTC.

The V call is TRBV6-1, the J call TRBJ2-7; 7 positions agree with TRBD2. Looked up from germline, CDR1 is MNHNS and CDR2 is SASEGT. This CDR3 has 15 residues. V lost 4 bases and J lost 5; bases outside the gene matches: 11. CDR3 protein: CASSAAGVLPHEQYF. The CDR3 coding sequence is TGTGCCAGCAGTGCGGCGGGGGTCCTTCCCCACGAGCAGTACTTC.

The J gene is TRBJ2-5, the V gene TRBV15; D is possibly TRBD1 or TRBD2 (5 bases each). CDR1 LNHNV and CDR2 YYDKDF come from the germline V gene (reference sequence). The germline V and J ends were trimmed by 1 base and 5 bases, with 14 bases remaining between them. This CDR3 has 15 amino acids. The CDR3 DNA reads TGTGCCACCAGCAGAGCCCCTTCGGGGCGGGAGACCCAGTACTTC. It specifies CATSRAPSGRETQYF.

This clonotype has more than one count but fewer than ten. The chain combines TRBV5-5 with TRBJ2-2, with D maybe TRBD1 (5 bases). Germline V CDR1 and CDR2: SGHKS, YYEKEE (reference sequence). Trimming took off 2 bases at V and 2 bases at J, with 13 bases between the two ends. This CDR3 spans 16 amino acids. As DNA, the CDR3 is TGTGCCAGCAGCTTTCGACAGACATCAAACACCGGGGAGCTGTTTTTT. This sequence encodes CASSFRQTSNTGELFF.

This clonotype was detected only a few times. V gene TRBV29-1 combines with J gene TRBJ1-2, with a weak D call TRBD1 (6 bases). Germline V lookup: CDR1 SQVTM, CDR2 ANQGSEA. Trimming removed 7 bases at V and 5 bases at J, with 17 bases between. The CDR3 has 13 amino acids. The CDR3 is CSADRGEIYGYTF. The CDR3 coding sequence is TGCAGCGCGGACAGAGGGGAGATTTATGGCTACACCTTC.

The chain combines TRBV7-6 with TRBJ2-1; D may correspond to TRBD1 or TRBD2 (5 bases each). This CDR3 spans 14 amino acids. Germline assignment: CDR1 SGHVS and CDR2 FNYEAQ. With 4 bases removed from V and 3 bases from J, the gap between germline ends came to 10 bases. CDR3 protein: CASSSWDLYNEQFF. The CDR3, as DNA: TGTGCCAGCAGCTCCTGGGACCTCTACAATGAGCAGTTCTTC. Full variable domain (rest looked up from reference TRBV7-6 and TRBJ2-1): GAGVSQSPRYKVTKRGQDVALRCDPISGHVSLYWYRQALGQGPEFLTYFNYEAQQDKSGLPNDRFSAERPEGSISTLTIQRTEQRDSAMYRCASSSWDLYNEQFFGPGTRLTVL.

This clonotype showed up just a few times. This sequence joins TRBV13 and TRBJ2-7; the D gene is possibly TRBD1 (6 bases). The CDR3 is 15 amino acids. The V and J ends lost 0 bases and 4 bases respectively, with 13 bases between them. The germline V gene encodes CDR1 PRHDT and CDR2 FYEKMQ (reference sequence). The chain's CDR3 is CASSLGRDTLYEQYF. The CDR3 DNA follows: TGTGCCAGCAGCTTAGGCCGGGACACACTTTACGAGCAGTACTTC.

This clonotype was counted many times. The chain couples TRBV28 to TRBJ2-5; D might be TRBD2 (6 bases). Germline V gene lookup returns CDR1 MDHEN and CDR2 SYDVKM. The CDR3 is made up of 15 amino acids. V gave up 5 bases and J gave up 1 base, with 14 bases separating them. CDR3 in amino acids: CASSLLQGLQETQYF. CDR3 coding DNA: TGTGCCAGCAGTCTTTTGCAGGGACTCCAAGAGACCCAGTACTTC.

This clonotype was observed many times. The chain joins TRBV6-1 to TRBJ1-2; D is possibly TRBD1 (5 bases). CDR1 is MNHNS and CDR2 is SASEGT in the germline V gene. The CDR3 consists of 14 residues. V lost 5 bases, J lost 8 bases, and 18 bases lay in between. The CDR3 DNA is TGTGCCAGCAGTCTTACTCGTGCAGAGGGGGGCTACACCTTC. Amino acids: CASSLTRAEGGYTF.

The chain employs TRBV10-3 and TRBJ1-5; D possibly corresponds to TRBD1 (5 bases). The CDR3 consists of 18 residues. V was clipped by 1 base and J by 2 bases, with 18 bases between them. Germline V gives CDR1 ENHRY, CDR2 SYGVKD. The CDR3 spells CAISEWDAWDVRNQPQHF. CDR3 nucleotides: TGTGCCATCAGTGAGTGGGACGCCTGGGACGTTCGCAATCAGCCCCAGCATTTT.

The chain employs TRBV3-1 and TRBJ2-5; TRBD2 matches 9 bases. Germline assignment: CDR1 LGHDT and CDR2 YNNKEL (reference sequence). Losses at the gene ends were 4 bases for V and 5 bases for J; bases not matched to a gene: 8. The CDR3 runs 15 residues. CDR3 sequence (DNA): TGTGCCAGCAGCCGCTCTAGCGGGATTAGGGAGACCCAGTACTTC. Translation gives CASSRSSGIRETQYF.

The chain has TRBV3-1 and TRBJ1-5; D not certain. CDR1 and CDR2 from the germline V gene are LGHDT and YNNKEL (reference sequence). Trimming removed 1 base at V and 5 bases at J, with 9 bases between. The CDR3 is 14 residues long. The CDR3 DNA reads TGTGCCAGCAGCCAAGGTGGCAGTTATCAGCCCCAGCATTTT. Translated, it gives CASSQGGSYQPQHF.

This clonotype was seen repeatedly, ten times or more. The chain combines TRBV28 with TRBJ1-2, with D tentatively TRBD1 (6 bases). V lost 2 bases and J lost 3, with 16 bases in between. From germline, CDR1 is MDHEN and CDR2 SYDVKM. The CDR3 contains 16 residues. The CDR3 DNA reads as TGTGCCAGCAGTTTAGGACAGACACAACACTACTATGGCTACACCTTC. Translating it yields CASSLGQTQHYYGYTF.

This clonotype was observed once. V usage is TRBV4-1 and J usage is TRBJ1-2; 8 bases are shared with TRBD1. Germline CDR1 MGHRA, CDR2 YSYEKL. The CDR3 totals 17 residues. V lost 3 bases, J lost 4 bases, and 13 bases stayed unmatched. The CDR3 region has the DNA TGCGCCAGCAGCCACCCCACGACAGGGGCGATTCGCTATGGCTACACCTTC. Its protein product is CASSHPTTGAIRYGYTF.

This clonotype was detected ten times or more. This rearrangement joins TRBV28 to TRBJ2-7; D is perhaps TRBD2 (6 bases). Per the germline V gene, CDR1 is MDHEN and CDR2 is SYDVKM. Trimming removed 5 bases from V and 3 bases from J, with 17 bases in between. There are 15 residues in the CDR3. The CDR3 reads CASSVKEDYVYEQYF. The CDR3 bases are TGTGCCAGCAGTGTAAAGGAGGACTACGTCTACGAGCAGTACTTC.

This clonotype was counted only a few times. V and J are TRBV7-9 and TRBJ2-7, with 7 positions matching TRBD2. Germline CDR1 and CDR2: SEHNR and FQNEAQ (reference sequence). This CDR3 contains 15 residues. V lost 4 bases to trimming and J lost 2 bases; unmatched junction nucleotides: 8. The CDR3 DNA sequence: TGTGCCAGCAGCTCTCCGGGTGCGGGAGCCTACGAGCAGTACTTC. Its protein is CASSSPGAGAYEQYF.

Ten or more counts support this clonotype. The CDR3 protein is CASSVDSVDGNYGYTF. The CDR3 coding sequence is TGTGCCAGCAGCGTCGACTCGGTGGACGGTAACTATGGCTACACCTTC. The chain has TRBV11-1 and TRBJ1-2; no definite D call. Germline V CDR1 and CDR2: SGHAT, FQDESV (reference sequence). CDR3 length: 16 amino acids. Trimming removed 5 bases from V and 1 base from J, with 17 bases in between.

About this clonotype itself: Just one base apart from a much larger clone, this may be a read error. The chain joins TRBV6-2 or TRBV6-3 to TRBJ1-2; D unclear. The CDR3 is made up of 14 amino acids. CDR1 is MNHEY, CDR2 SVGEGT, per germline. Here the CDR3 reads CTSSYSGVNYGYTF. The CDR3 DNA follows: TGTACCAGCAGTTACTCGGGAGTAAACTATGGCTACACCTTC.